This TCR beta chain is from a study of blood T cell repertoires in COVID-19. Study-wide background: Spain, Italy and the United States supplied samples that represented acute and convalescent COVID-19.

CDR3 length equals 17 residues. In the original processing: The authors estimated nucleated cell counts from reference gene primer amplification. TCRdb keeps only in-frame clones here, not all; method: immunoSEQ multiplex PCR. The V and J calls and clone size come from that table; D and trimming were worked out from the DNA. The sample gives over 150,000 clones, about four fifths of which show up once; around 8% is in the top ten. During active infection, Seattle patients enrolled and were then monitored through disease. The rearrangement uses TRBV1 and TRBJ2-7; no DNA check was done on the table's D call, TRBD2. TRBV1 is a known pseudogene. The material sequenced was peripheral blood. This TCR derives from a woman aged 65 to 85 with COVID-19, enrolled during active disease. The CDR3 nucleotides read TGCACCAGCAGCCCCTCAACTCTCCTTCCTAGTACCTACGAGCAGTACTTC. This sequence encodes CTSSPSTLLPSTYEQYF.